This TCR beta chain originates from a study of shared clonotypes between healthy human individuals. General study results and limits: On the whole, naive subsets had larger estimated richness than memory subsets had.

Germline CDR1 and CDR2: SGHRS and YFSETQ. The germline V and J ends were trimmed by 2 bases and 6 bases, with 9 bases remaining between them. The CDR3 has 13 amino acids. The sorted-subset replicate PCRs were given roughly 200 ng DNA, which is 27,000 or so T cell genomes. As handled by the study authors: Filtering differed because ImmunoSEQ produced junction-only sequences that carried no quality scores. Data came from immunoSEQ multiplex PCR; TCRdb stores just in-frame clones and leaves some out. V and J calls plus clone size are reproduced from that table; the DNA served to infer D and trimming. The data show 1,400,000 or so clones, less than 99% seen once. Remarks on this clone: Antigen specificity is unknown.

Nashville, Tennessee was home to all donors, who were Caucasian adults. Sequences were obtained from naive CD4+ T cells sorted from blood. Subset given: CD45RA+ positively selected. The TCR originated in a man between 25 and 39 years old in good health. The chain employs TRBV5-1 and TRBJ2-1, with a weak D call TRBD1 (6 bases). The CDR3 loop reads CASSFMGANEQFF. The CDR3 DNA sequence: TGCGCCAGCAGCTTCATGGGGGCCAATGAGCAGTTCTTC.